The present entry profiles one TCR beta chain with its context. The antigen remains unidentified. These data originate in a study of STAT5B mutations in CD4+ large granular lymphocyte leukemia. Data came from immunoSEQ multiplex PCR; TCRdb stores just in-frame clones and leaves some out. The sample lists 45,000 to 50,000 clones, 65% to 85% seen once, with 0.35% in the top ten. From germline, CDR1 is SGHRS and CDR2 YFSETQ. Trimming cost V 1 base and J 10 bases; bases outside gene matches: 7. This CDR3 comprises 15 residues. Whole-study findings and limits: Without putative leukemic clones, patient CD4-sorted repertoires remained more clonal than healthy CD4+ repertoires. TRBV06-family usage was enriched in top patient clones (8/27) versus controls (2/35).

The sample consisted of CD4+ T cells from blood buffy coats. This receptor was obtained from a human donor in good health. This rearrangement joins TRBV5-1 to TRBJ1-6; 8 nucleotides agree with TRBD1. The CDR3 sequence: CASSLQTGEGSPLHF. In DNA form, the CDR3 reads TGCGCCAGCAGCTTGCAGACAGGGGAGGGATCACCCCTCCACTTT.